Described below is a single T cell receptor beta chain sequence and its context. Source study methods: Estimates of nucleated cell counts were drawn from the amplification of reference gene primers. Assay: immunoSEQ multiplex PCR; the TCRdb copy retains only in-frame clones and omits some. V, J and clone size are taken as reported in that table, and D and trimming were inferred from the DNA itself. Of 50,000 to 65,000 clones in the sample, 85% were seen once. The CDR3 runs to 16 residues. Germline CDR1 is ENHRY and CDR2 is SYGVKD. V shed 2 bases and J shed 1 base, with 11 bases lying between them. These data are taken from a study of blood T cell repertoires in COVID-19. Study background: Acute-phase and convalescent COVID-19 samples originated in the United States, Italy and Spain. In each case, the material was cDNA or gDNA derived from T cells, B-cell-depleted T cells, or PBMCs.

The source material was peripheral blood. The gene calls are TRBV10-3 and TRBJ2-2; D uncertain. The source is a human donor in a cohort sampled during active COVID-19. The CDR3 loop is CAISEGVTMNTGELFF. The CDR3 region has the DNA TGTGCCATCAGTGAGGGAGTCACTATGAACACCGGGGAGCTGTTTTTT.